Listed here are 9 T cell receptor beta chains from one sample, sequenced in a study of blood T cell repertoires in COVID-19. Assay: immunoSEQ multiplex PCR; the TCRdb copy retains only in-frame clones and omits some. This sample yields over 150,000 clones, of which roughly 79% are seen a single time; approximately 12% belongs to the top ten. The material sequenced was peripheral blood. These receptors all come from a woman aged 80 or older with COVID-19, enrolled during active disease.

This clone has just a few counts. V and J are TRBV11-2 and TRBJ2-7; TRBD2 matches 9 bases. Germline CDR1 reads SGHAT; CDR2 reads FQNNGV. The CDR3 contains 16 residues. Trimming at V came to 4 bases and at J to 4 bases, leaving 11 bases not matched to a gene. The CDR3 protein is CASSSIPRGGRYEQYF. CDR3 DNA: TGTGCCAGCAGCTCGATCCCGCGGGGGGGCAGGTACGAGCAGTACTTC.

This clone was detected only a few times. The rearrangement joins TRBV28 to TRBJ1-2; D may be TRBD1 (5 bases). The CDR3 length is 16 residues. Trimming removed 4 bases at V and 0 bases at J, with 15 bases between. Germline V CDR1 and CDR2: MDHEN, SYDVKM. CDR3 nucleotide sequence: TGTGCCAGCAGTTCCCCATGGGGGGAGGCTAACTATGGCTACACCTTC. Its translation is CASSSPWGEANYGYTF.

The gene calls are TRBV28 and TRBJ1-6; TRBD1 agrees at 8 bases. From germline, CDR1 is MDHEN and CDR2 SYDVKM. The junction had 8 bases not matched to a gene; V was cut back by 6 bases and J by 4 bases. The CDR3 is 16 amino acids. CDR3 nucleotide sequence: TGTGCCAGCAGCCCCGCCGGGACAGGTTATAATTCACCCCTCCACTTT. Amino acids: CASSPAGTGYNSPLHF.

This clone has a handful of counts. The V gene is TRBV5-5, the J gene TRBJ2-7, with TRBD2 identical over 12 bases. The V gene end was trimmed by 5 bases and the J gene end by 3 bases; junction bases not matched to a gene: 3. This CDR3 region has 14 residues. Germline CDR1 is SGHKS and CDR2 is YYEKEE (reference sequence). Here the CDR3 reads CASRKTSGSYEQYF. CDR3 nucleotides: TGTGCCAGCAGGAAGACTAGCGGGAGCTACGAGCAGTACTTC.

This clone was seen repeatedly, ten times or more. The chain is built from TRBV11-2 and TRBJ2-1; D might be TRBD1 (6 bases). Germline V gene sequence: CDR1 SGHAT, CDR2 FQNNGV. The CDR3 runs 14 residues. The V end lost 5 bases, the J end lost 7 bases, and 15 bases lay between the germline ends. The CDR3 is CASSQAGTLNEQFF. CDR3 nucleotide sequence: TGTGCCAGCAGCCAGGCCGGGACACTAAATGAGCAGTTCTTC. The full variable domain, in which reference TRBV11-2 and TRBJ2-1 provide the parts outside the CDR3, is EAGVAQSPRYKIIEKRQSVAFWCNPISGHATLYWYQQILGQGPKLLIQFQNNGVVDDSQLPKDRFSAERLKGVDSTLKIQPAKLEDSAVYLCASSQAGTLNEQFFGPGTRLTVL.

The chain joins TRBV28 to TRBJ2-7; a possible D gene is TRBD2 (5 bases). Germline V CDR1 and CDR2: MDHEN, SYDVKM. The CDR3 sequence is 14 residues long. Trimming took off 7 bases at V and 2 bases at J, with 15 bases between the two ends. The CDR3 region is CASTPRAETYEQYF. The CDR3 nucleotides are TGTGCCAGCACCCCGCGGGCGGAAACCTACGAGCAGTACTTC. The full variable domain, with the rest looked up from reference TRBV28 and TRBJ2-7, is DVKVTQSSRYLVKRTGEKVFLECVQDMDHENMFWYRQDPGLGLRLIYFSYDVKMKEKGDIPEGYSVSREKKERFSLILESASTNQTSMYLCASTPRAETYEQYFGPGTRLTVT.

The chain recombines TRBV5-1 with TRBJ2-2; the D is unclear. V was cut by 0 bases and J by 1 base, with 7 bases left in between. This CDR3 is built from 15 residues. Germline lookup yields CDR1 SGHRS and CDR2 YFSETQ. The CDR3 is CASSLDSGNTGELFF. Written as DNA, the CDR3 is TGCGCCAGCAGCTTGGATTCAGGGAACACCGGGGAGCTGTTTTTT.

The table lists this clone with many counts. The gene calls are TRBV27 and TRBJ1-2; 9 nucleotides line up with TRBD1. There are 15 residues in the CDR3. The trim removed 5 bases at V and 1 base at J, leaving 5 bases unmatched. Looked up from germline, CDR1 is MNHEY and CDR2 is SMNVEV (reference sequence). CDR3 DNA: TGTGCCAGCAGTCTACAGGGGGCGCTTAACTATGGCTACACCTTC. Translating it yields CASSLQGALNYGYTF.

This chain joins TRBV5-8 and TRBJ2-3; the match to TRBD2 covers 13 bases. The CDR3 spans 16 residues. Germline V CDR1 and CDR2: SGHTS, YDEGEE. With V trimmed by 4 bases and J by 1 base, 3 bases remained unmatched. The CDR3 protein is CASSIGTSGGTDTQYF. The CDR3 nucleotides are TGTGCCAGCAGCATCGGGACTAGCGGGGGCACAGATACGCAGTATTTT.